The entry below gives a single T cell receptor beta chain sequence along with its context. The sample belongs to a study of blood T cell repertoires in COVID-19. As for the study in general: Spain, Italy and the United States supplied samples that represented acute and convalescent COVID-19. PBMCs, B-cell-depleted T cells, or T cells were the source of the cDNA or gDNA that made up the material.

CDR3 size: 17 residues. V shed 1 base and J 3 bases; nucleotides not matched to a gene: 11. The V gene's germline CDR1 is SEHNR and CDR2 FQNEAQ (reference sequence). In the original workflow: How many nucleated cells were present was estimated from reference gene primer amplification. The assay was immunoSEQ multiplex PCR, and TCRdb's table has in-frame clones only and misses some. V and J calls and clone size are given by that table; D and trimming were obtained from the DNA. Of a few hundred thousand clones in the sample, roughly nine tenths were seen once. The receptor comes from a man aged 18 to 29 who had recovered from COVID-19. J is TRBJ1-1 and V is TRBV7-9, with 7 nucleotides matching TRBD1. The sample was peripheral blood. CDR3 residues: CASSLETGPAMDTEAFF. CDR3 nucleotides: TGTGCCAGCAGCTTAGAGACAGGGCCGGCCATGGACACTGAAGCTTTCTTT. Drawing the rest from reference TRBV7-9 and TRBJ1-1, the complete variable domain is DTGVSQNPRHKITKRGQNVTFRCDPISEHNRLYWYRQTLGQGPEFLTYFQNEAQLEKSRLLSDRFSAERPKGSFSTLEIQRTEQGDSAMYLCASSLETGPAMDTEAFFGQGTRLTVV.